This passage covers 21 T cell receptor beta chains from one sample sequenced in a study of blood T cell repertoires in COVID-19. Libraries were prepared by immunoSEQ multiplex PCR; TCRdb keeps only in-frame clonotypes and omits some of them. The sample includes around 150,000 clones, 85% of them seen just once. The sequencing sample was made of peripheral blood. All receptors come from a human donor with acute or convalescent COVID-19. The donor label of this sample is uncertain.

The chain combines TRBV10-3 with TRBJ2-7; D perhaps matches TRBD1 (5 bases). Germline CDR1 reads ENHRY; CDR2 reads SYGVKD. The CDR3 is made up of 15 amino acids. Trimming left V 0 bases short and J 0 bases short, with 9 bases between. The CDR3 nucleotides read TGTGCCATCAGTGAGTCCCCAGGGTCCTCCTACGAGCAGTACTTC. Translated: CAISESPGSSYEQYF.

The chain is built from TRBV27 and TRBJ2-7, with 12 bases lining up with TRBD1. V shed 6 bases, J shed 1 base, and the junction held 19 bases outside the gene matches. This CDR3 region has 20 residues. Germline V gene data show CDR1 as MNHEY and CDR2 as SMNVEV (reference sequence). The CDR3 nucleotides read TGTGCCAGCAGCGCTCGCCTGGGACAGGGGGCAACACGCGCTTCCTACGAGCAGTACTTC. Its translation: CASSARLGQGATRASYEQYF.

The rearrangement links TRBV5-1 to TRBJ2-7; 8 bases line up with TRBD1. Germline loops: CDR1 SGHRS, CDR2 YFSETQ. V shed 6 bases and J 3 bases; nucleotides not matched to a gene: 5. This CDR3 region has 13 residues. Here the CDR3 reads CASKVGQDYEQYF. The CDR3 nucleotides read TGCGCCAGCAAGGTGGGACAGGACTACGAGCAGTACTTC.

V usage is TRBV2 and J usage is TRBJ1-1; 7 bases are a match to TRBD1. After removal of 8 bases from V and 0 bases from J, the junction contained 6 bases not matched to a gene. The CDR3 extends over 14 amino acids. CDR1 and CDR2 (germline): SNHLY, FYNNEI. Written as DNA, the CDR3 is TGTGCCAGCGGGACAGCCCTAATGAACACTGAAGCTTTCTTT. It translates to CASGTALMNTEAFF.

The rearrangement joins TRBV7-2 to TRBJ1-5, with D hard to call. In germline, CDR1 is SGHTA, CDR2 FQGNSA. The V and J ends lost 5 bases and 6 bases respectively, with 17 bases between them. CDR3 length: 15 residues. The CDR3 region is CASSPFGGFGQPQHF. The DNA of the CDR3 is TGTGCCAGCAGCCCCTTCGGAGGGTTCGGTCAGCCCCAGCATTTT.

J is TRBJ2-1 and V is TRBV25-1, with TRBD2 matching 11 bases. Per the germline V gene, CDR1 is MGHDK and CDR2 is SYGVNS. V was pared by 1 base and J by 5 bases, with 10 bases of the junction left unmatched. The CDR3 consists of 18 residues. The CDR3 protein is CASSEWGSGGAPDNEQFF. The CDR3 region has the DNA TGTGCCAGCAGTGAATGGGGTAGCGGGGGGGCGCCGGACAATGAGCAGTTCTTC.

The J gene is TRBJ1-4, the V gene TRBV9, with 9 nucleotides matching TRBD1. CDR1 SGDLS and CDR2 YYNGEE come from the germline V gene. The CDR3 has 17 residues. The junction had 13 bases not matched to a gene; V was cut back by 4 bases and J by 6 bases. CDR3 loop: CASSLGQGPRRDEKLFF. The CDR3, as DNA: TGTGCCAGCAGCTTAGGACAGGGGCCTCGAAGGGATGAAAAACTGTTTTTT.

The chain links TRBV18 to TRBJ2-3; 8 nucleotides line up with TRBD2. Germline loops: CDR1 KGHSH, CDR2 LQKENI. With 1 base clipped from V and 6 bases from J, the junction kept 9 bases outside the gene matches. The CDR3 covers 16 residues. The CDR3 loop reads CASSPQAGASRDTQYF. CDR3 bases: TGTGCCAGCTCACCACAAGCGGGGGCCTCCCGGGATACGCAGTATTTT.

The chain has TRBV14 and TRBJ1-6, with a tentative D call TRBD1 (5 bases). CDR1 SGHDN and CDR2 FVKESK come from the germline V gene. The CDR3 covers 13 residues. Trimming removed 3 bases at V and 7 bases at J, with 7 bases between. This CDR3 is CASSQYRNSPLHF. The CDR3 DNA follows: TGTGCCAGCAGCCAGTACAGGAATTCACCCCTCCACTTT.

This clone occurred once. The chain is built from TRBV3-1 (or the pseudogene TRBV3-2) and TRBJ1-2; no firm D call. The V gene's germline CDR1 is LGHDT and CDR2 YNNKEL (reference sequence). The germline V and J ends were trimmed by 1 base and 0 bases, with 12 bases remaining between them. CDR3 size: 16 residues. CDR3 coding DNA: TGTGCCAGCAGCCAAGGTGGTATCCAGACTAACTATGGCTACACCTTC. Translated: CASSQGGIQTNYGYTF.

The V gene is TRBV28, the J gene TRBJ1-3; 8 nucleotides agree with TRBD1. Trimming at V came to 5 bases and at J to 2 bases, leaving 5 bases not matched to a gene. The length of the CDR3 is 15 residues. Germline-derived CDR1 and CDR2 are MDHEN and SYDVKM. CDR3 residues: CASSLTGGTGNTIYF. As DNA, the CDR3 is TGTGCCAGCAGTCTAACAGGGGGAACTGGAAACACCATATATTTT.

This clone has only one observation. This chain uses TRBV12-3 or TRBV12-4 with TRBJ1-1; D unclear. The CDR3 runs to 13 residues. Trimming removed 6 bases from V and 1 base from J, with 9 bases in between. CDR3 DNA sequence: TGTGCCAGCAGAACTAAACCGAACACTGAAGCTTTCTTT. Translation gives CASRTKPNTEAFF.

The chain joins TRBV18 to TRBJ2-7; weak D call: TRBD1 (6 bases). Germline assignment: CDR1 KGHSH and CDR2 LQKENI. This CDR3 has 19 residues. V lost 2 bases, J lost 2 bases, and 25 bases lay in between. The CDR3 is CASSPAGGGPGPAAYEQYF. CDR3 DNA sequence: TGTGCCAGCTCACCAGCTGGGGGCGGGCCAGGGCCCGCAGCCTACGAGCAGTACTTC.

The chain has TRBV3-1 (or the pseudogene TRBV3-2) and TRBJ1-1, with TRBD1 identical over 11 bases. V dropped 1 base and J dropped 6; count of bases not matched to a gene: 7. The CDR3 runs 16 residues. Germline V gene sequence: CDR1 LGHDT, CDR2 YNNKEL (reference sequence). The CDR3 coding sequence is TGTGCCAGCAGCCAAGGGACAGGGGGCGGGATGGCTGAAGCTTTCTTT. Its translation is CASSQGTGGGMAEAFF.

V is TRBV19 and J is TRBJ1-1, with D perhaps TRBD1 (6 bases). This CDR3 has 14 residues. Germline V CDR1 and CDR2: LNHDA, SQIVND (reference sequence). V gave up 7 bases and J gave up 4 bases, with 16 bases separating them. The DNA for the CDR3 is TGTGCCAGTACCTCCAGGGGCCTGAGCACTGAAGCTTTCTTT. Its translation: CASTSRGLSTEAFF.

J is TRBJ2-6 and V is TRBV29-1; 9 nucleotides match TRBD1. The CDR3 consists of 16 residues. V was pared by 6 bases and J by 2 bases, with 8 bases of the junction left unmatched. Germline V gene data show CDR1 as SQVTM and CDR2 as ANQGSEA. The CDR3 sequence: CSVGTGLSTGANVLTF. The CDR3 DNA sequence: TGCAGCGTCGGGACAGGGTTGTCGACTGGGGCCAACGTCCTGACTTTC.

V gene TRBV3-1 (or the pseudogene TRBV3-2) combines with J gene TRBJ1-5; D may be TRBD1 (5 bases). V lost 0 bases to trimming and J lost 3 bases, with 12 bases between them. The CDR3 length is 16 residues. From germline, CDR1 is LGHDT and CDR2 YNNKEL (reference sequence). The CDR3: CASSQDYRQYNQPQHF. The CDR3 DNA follows: TGTGCCAGCAGCCAAGATTACCGACAGTACAATCAGCCCCAGCATTTT.

CDR3 sequence (DNA): TGTGCCAGCTCTCACCAGGAGGCAGACACTGAAGCTTTCTTT. Residues: CASSHQEADTEAFF. The chain carries TRBV18 and TRBJ1-1, with D uncertain. The ends were cut back, 6 bases at V and 3 bases at J, with 14 bases in the middle. The length of the CDR3 is 14 residues. Germline assignment: CDR1 KGHSH and CDR2 LQKENI.

The chain links TRBV18 to TRBJ2-5; no definite D call. Germline lookup yields CDR1 KGHSH and CDR2 LQKENI. Trimming took off 1 base at V and 2 bases at J, with 5 bases between the two ends. This CDR3 comprises 13 residues. The CDR3 loop reads CASSPQQQETQYF. The CDR3 DNA sequence: TGTGCCAGCTCACCACAACAGCAAGAGACCCAGTACTTC.

As regards this clone: Other DNA sequences from this sample encode an identical CDR3 as well. This chain links TRBV6-5 with TRBJ1-2, with D possibly matching TRBD1 (6 bases). This CDR3 has 14 residues. Germline values: CDR1 MNHEY, CDR2 SVGAGI. V lost 2 bases to trimming and J lost 5 bases, with 12 bases between them. The CDR3 region has the DNA TGTGCCAGCAGTTACCGTGAGGGGGGGTATGGCTACACCTTC. This translates into CASSYREGGYGYTF.

This clone was observed a handful of times. The V gene is TRBV7-9, the J gene TRBJ2-7; TRBD2 might be the D (6 bases). The CDR3 runs to 13 residues. The V end lost 5 bases, the J end lost 7 bases, and 15 bases lay between the germline ends. The germline gives CDR1 SEHNR, CDR2 FQNEAQ (reference sequence). CDR3 bases: TGTGCCAGCAGCGATGGGGCTGGGACTGAGCAGTACTTC. Protein product: CASSDGAGTEQYF.